This entry lists 26 T cell receptor beta chains sequenced from one sample in a study of a mutant IDH1 vaccine in newly diagnosed glioma. These receptors' targets are unknown. Clones were read by immunoSEQ multiplex PCR, and TCRdb kept only the in-frame ones, dropping some. The sample lists about 68,000 clones; roughly 84% were seen once. Time point described: week 35, safety follow-up. A 20-mer mutant IDH1 peptide at 300 ug was injected subcutaneously with topical imiquimod. Sequenced here: PBMCs, sampled from a glioma patient whose treatment included an IDH1 peptide vaccine. These TCRs come from a man between 18 and 29 years old with glioma.

The genes are TRBV28 and TRBJ1-1, with D possibly matching TRBD1 (5 bases). Germline loops: CDR1 MDHEN, CDR2 SYDVKM. V was clipped by 6 bases and J by 1 base, with 6 bases between them. The length of the CDR3 is 12 residues. The CDR3 nucleotides read TGTGCCAGCAGAGACAGGAACACTGAAGCTTTCTTT. Its protein is CASRDRNTEAFF.

This chain connects TRBV2 to TRBJ1-1, with TRBD1 identical over 9 bases. The CDR3 is 16 amino acids. Germline V gives CDR1 SNHLY, CDR2 FYNNEI. Trimming at V came to 4 bases and at J to 0 bases, leaving 6 bases not matched to a gene. CDR3 amino acids: CASSAGTGRLNTEAFF. CDR3 sequence (DNA): TGTGCCAGCAGTGCCGGGACAGGGCGTCTGAACACTGAAGCTTTCTTT.

Here the CDR3 reads CASSLRVQRTGANVLTF. CDR3 in DNA: TGTGCCAGCAGTTTAAGGGTCCAGCGCACTGGGGCCAACGTCCTGACTTTC. This rearrangement joins TRBV27 to TRBJ2-6; no firm D call. The CDR3 is made up of 17 amino acids. The germline CDR1 and CDR2 sequences are MNHEY and SMNVEV (reference sequence). V was cut by 2 bases and J by 2 bases, with 13 bases left in between.

This clone was found a few times. The chain uses TRBV21-1 and TRBJ1-4; the table's TRBD1 call for D was not verified on the DNA. TRBV21-1 counts as a pseudogene. The CDR3 spans 16 residues. In DNA, the CDR3 is TGTGCCAGCAGCAAAGTGGGGACAGGGGGATATGAAAAACTGTTTTTT. Translated, it gives CASSKVGTGGYEKLFF.

This clone was seen a handful of times. The chain uses TRBV9 and TRBJ1-5; D possibly corresponds to TRBD1 (5 bases). The germline V gene has CDR1 SGDLS and CDR2 YYNGEE. The CDR3 consists of 15 residues. V was trimmed by 3 bases and J by 2 bases, leaving 12 bases between them. The CDR3 reads CASSARDGRNQPQHF. The CDR3 DNA follows: TGTGCCAGCAGCGCCCGGGACGGCCGCAATCAGCCCCAGCATTTT.

This clone came up a few times. In nucleotides, the CDR3 is TGTGCCTGGAAAGACAGGGGGGCTATAAGCAATCAGCCCCAGCATTTT. This translates into CAWKDRGAISNQPQHF. The V and J genes are TRBV30 and TRBJ1-5; 9 nucleotides match TRBD1. The CDR3 contains 16 residues. Losses at the gene ends were 4 bases for V and 1 base for J; bases not matched to a gene: 8. Germline V gene sequence: CDR1 GTSNPN, CDR2 SVGIG (reference sequence).

The chain joins TRBV5-1 to TRBJ2-2; no reliable D call. V dropped 0 bases and J dropped 4 bases, with 13 bases sitting between them. Germline V CDR1 and CDR2: SGHRS, YFSETQ. This CDR3 is 16 amino acids long. The CDR3 here is CASSLGRPLFTGELFF. Here the CDR3 DNA reads TGCGCCAGCAGCTTGGGTAGGCCACTCTTCACCGGGGAGCTGTTTTTT.

The chain combines TRBV11-2 with TRBJ2-5; unclear D gene. The CDR3 sequence is 11 residues long. Germline CDR1 reads SGHAT; CDR2 reads FQNNGV. The V gene lost 3 bases and the J gene lost 4 bases, with 3 bases spanning the gap. The CDR3 region is CASSFSETQYF. The CDR3 coding sequence is TGTGCCAGCAGCTTCTCAGAGACCCAGTACTTC.

The chain couples TRBV28 to TRBJ2-7; 12 bases are shared with TRBD2. The V gene end was trimmed by 3 bases and the J gene end by 1 base; junction bases not matched to a gene: 4. Per germline, CDR1 MDHEN and CDR2 SYDVKM. The CDR3 sequence is 16 residues long. The CDR3 sequence is CASSFGLAGTSYEQYF. CDR3 DNA: TGTGCCAGCAGTTTCGGACTAGCGGGGACTTCCTACGAGCAGTACTTC.

This clone was counted a few times. The J gene is TRBJ1-4, the V gene TRBV27; 7 positions match TRBD1. CDR3 size: 13 residues. CDR1 is MNHEY and CDR2 is SMNVEV in the germline V gene (reference sequence). V lost 6 bases to trimming and J lost 5 bases; unmatched junction nucleotides: 3. In nucleotides, the CDR3 is TGTGCCAGCAGCCGACAGGGAAATGAAAAACTGTTTTTT. It specifies CASSRQGNEKLFF.

The V and J genes are TRBV27 and TRBJ2-1, with TRBD1 matching over 11 bases. Trimming took 11 bases from V and 0 from J; bases not matched to a gene: 9. This CDR3 has 16 residues. CDR1 is MNHEY and CDR2 is SMNVEV in the germline V gene (reference sequence). The CDR3 region is CAVGQGAVGSYNEQFF. Here the CDR3 DNA reads TGTGCCGTCGGACAGGGGGCGGTTGGCTCCTACAATGAGCAGTTCTTC.

The rearrangement joins TRBV4-2 to TRBJ2-7; TRBD2 aligns across 9 bases. CDR1 is LGHNA and CDR2 is YNFKEQ in the germline V gene. V gave up 2 bases and J gave up 1 base; unmatched junction bases: 9. This CDR3 is 17 amino acids long. This CDR3 is CASSQMPWLAGSYEQYF. The CDR3 DNA reads TGTGCCAGCAGCCAAATGCCCTGGCTAGCGGGGTCCTACGAGCAGTACTTC.

The DNA of the CDR3 is TGTGCCAGCAGCTTCAGGCAGGGAGGGGCTGGGGCCAACGTCCTGACTTTC. This codes for CASSFRQGGAGANVLTF. J is TRBJ2-6 and V is TRBV7-2; 7 bases match TRBD2. The CDR3 runs 17 residues. Per germline, CDR1 SGHTA and CDR2 FQGNSA. Trimming at V came to 3 bases and at J to 2 bases, leaving 7 bases not matched to a gene.

This clone was seen only once. The rearrangement links TRBV15 to TRBJ1-2, with TRBD1 identical over 10 bases. The V gene end was trimmed by 0 bases and the J gene end by 7 bases; junction bases not matched to a gene: 5. This CDR3 has 15 residues. CDR1 LNHNV and CDR2 YYDKDF come from the germline V gene (reference sequence). CDR3 nucleotides: TGTGCCACCAGCAGAGAGGACAGGGGGAGTCCTGGCTACACCTTC. Amino acids: CATSREDRGSPGYTF.

The J gene is TRBJ2-5, the V gene TRBV5-4; D is uncertain. This CDR3 region has 14 residues. Trimming took off 3 bases at V and 1 base at J, with 10 bases between the two ends. Germline V CDR1 and CDR2: SGHNT, YYREEE (reference sequence). CDR3 in amino acids: CASSSKMSQETQYF. As DNA, the CDR3 is TGTGCCAGCAGCTCTAAGATGTCCCAAGAGACCCAGTACTTC.

The sample holds a few counts of this clone. The chain is built from TRBV4-2 and TRBJ1-2; TRBD1 matches at 8 bases. The germline V gene has CDR1 LGHNA and CDR2 YNFKEQ. This CDR3 contains 15 residues. The trim removed 5 bases at V and 7 bases at J, leaving 12 bases unmatched. This CDR3 reads CASSSLDRGSSGYTF. Written as DNA, the CDR3 is TGTGCCAGCAGCTCCTTAGACAGGGGATCTAGTGGCTACACCTTC.

This chain links TRBV7-2 with TRBJ1-1; D remains unclear. V dropped 5 bases and J dropped 0 bases, with 10 bases sitting between them. The germline CDR1 and CDR2 sequences are SGHTA and FQGNSA. The CDR3 covers 14 residues. The CDR3 DNA sequence: TGTGCCAGCAGCCGCCGACGGATGAACACTGAAGCTTTCTTT. It yields the protein CASSRRRMNTEAFF.

The chain joins TRBV28 to TRBJ1-2, with a tentative D call TRBD1 (5 bases). This CDR3 spans 13 amino acids. Trimming took off 6 bases at V and 7 bases at J, with 15 bases between the two ends. CDR1 is MDHEN and CDR2 is SYDVKM in the germline V gene. CDR3 region: CASSQYQGTGYTF. DNA for the CDR3: TGTGCCAGCAGCCAGTACCAGGGAACTGGCTACACCTTC.

The chain is built from TRBV6-5 and TRBJ2-7, with D perhaps being TRBD1 or TRBD2 (5 bases each). The CDR3 is 15 residues long. Between the trimmed V and J ends, which lost 6 bases and 0 bases, there was a span of 15 bases. The germline V gene encodes CDR1 MNHEY and CDR2 SVGAGI. This CDR3 is CASSQPGTASYEQYF. The CDR3 nucleotides read TGTGCCAGCAGCCAACCCGGGACGGCCTCCTACGAGCAGTACTTC.

This clone occurred once. The chain is built from TRBV18 and TRBJ2-2, with 7 nucleotides matching TRBD2. The V gene's germline CDR1 is KGHSH and CDR2 LQKENI. This CDR3 comprises 17 residues. J gave up 4 bases and V 3 bases, and 11 bases lay outside the gene matches. The CDR3 DNA reads TGTGCCAGCTCACCCGAGCTGGCGGGGGTGTTCACCGGGGAGCTGTTTTTT. It yields the protein CASSPELAGVFTGELFF.

V gene TRBV2 combines with J gene TRBJ1-1; no firm D call. From germline, CDR1 is SNHLY and CDR2 FYNNEI. V dropped 7 bases and J dropped 7 bases, with 13 bases sitting between them. The CDR3 has 12 residues. The CDR3 sequence is CASIWVPSEAFF. For the CDR3, the DNA is TGTGCCAGCATCTGGGTGCCAAGTGAAGCTTTCTTT.

The chain carries TRBV7-2 and TRBJ1-2; tentatively, D is TRBD1 (6 bases). The germline V gene encodes CDR1 SGHTA and CDR2 FQGNSA. Trimming cost V 1 base and J 7 bases, with 13 bases left between them. The CDR3 consists of 14 residues. The CDR3 sequence: CASSLVMGAGGYTF. CDR3 DNA sequence: TGTGCCAGCAGCTTAGTTATGGGGGCCGGTGGCTACACCTTC.

Note on this clone: The junction and the germline gene differ at one end; a read error may be behind it. The rearrangement joins TRBV4-3 to TRBJ2-1, with 9 nucleotides matching TRBD2. This CDR3 has 16 residues. Per the germline V gene, CDR1 is LGHNA and CDR2 is YSLEER. The CDR3 DNA reads as TGCGCCAGCAGTCAAGAAGGCGGGAGGGCAATCAATGAGCAGTTCTTC. Translated: CASSQEGGRAINEQFF.

The V call is TRBV18, the J call TRBJ2-7; 8 nucleotides match TRBD1. V lost 3 bases, J lost 5 bases, and 6 bases stayed unmatched. This CDR3 is 14 amino acids long. Germline CDR1 KGHSH, CDR2 LQKENI. This CDR3 reads CASSPGQGADEQYF. The CDR3 DNA reads TGTGCCAGCTCACCGGGGCAGGGGGCTGACGAGCAGTACTTC.

This chain uses TRBV7-9 with TRBJ1-6; D remains unclear. V lost 5 bases, J lost 0 bases, and 17 bases lay in between. The CDR3 runs 18 residues. Germline V gene lookup returns CDR1 SEHNR and CDR2 FQNEAQ (reference sequence). The CDR3 nucleotides read TGTGCCAGCAGCCCTGTACTAACAGTTAGCTCCTATAATTCACCCCTCCACTTT. This encodes CASSPVLTVSSYNSPLHF.

The chain is built from TRBV2 and TRBJ2-4; 7 bases match TRBD1. Germline CDR1 reads SNHLY; CDR2 reads FYNNEI. V dropped 4 bases and J dropped 8; count of bases not matched to a gene: 2. This CDR3 region has 12 residues. The CDR3 DNA follows: TGTGCCAGCAGTGTGACAGGGCACATTCAGTACTTC. This gives the protein CASSVTGHIQYF.